This TCR beta chain came from a study of identical twins (dated by TCRdb to the mid-2010s). Notes on the research overall: To test whether fetal clonotypes persist, the study used deep sequencing on TCR alpha and beta repertoires from monozygotic twins, unrelated adults of various ages, and cord blood. To rule out contamination, the twin experiments were replicated at different times with different library preparation protocols. Overall study results and their limits: Invariant T cells such as MAIT and iNKT could partly confound zero-insertion analyses, although diverse VJ usage argued against such confounding for most clonotypes. A weaker excess of twin sharing was found in beta out-of-frame sequences because the signal-to-noise ratio was lowered by fewer shared sequences. In monozygotic twins, recombination models systematically underestimated out-of-frame TCR alpha sharing, but the models matched the sharing seen between unrelated individuals. Conclusions relied on cross-sectional statistical analysis, since the same donors could not be followed over many years. Compared with coincidental sharing between unrelated individuals, an excess of low generation-probability sequences was observed among out-of-frame TCR alpha sequences shared between twins. Fewer insertions were carried by abundant cord blood beta clonotypes, a similar but weaker trend appeared in young adult naive repertoires, and no such trend appeared in memory repertoires.

Library preparation used 5' RACE. The sequencer listed for this sample is Illumina HiSeq 2000. Template switching added a universal primer binding site, and the final cDNA carried a unique molecular identifier that allowed TCR cDNA molecules to be counted accurately. Specific primers in the conserved constant-segment region were used to synthesize first-strand cDNA for TCR alpha and beta chains. To control for contamination, every cDNA library was double barcoded, receiving both a SMART-Mk sample barcode and Illumina barcodes. Two successive PCR steps introduced TruSeq adapter sequences along with Illumina sample barcodes. The TCR alpha and beta cDNA libraries were sequenced on the Illumina HiSeq platform using custom primers. The authors processed their data as follows. Raw reads were processed with MiGEC to extract unique molecular identifiers, and MiXCR was used to determine CDR3 positions. For each individual, recombination models were inferred using an EM algorithm with the repgenHMM and IGoR tools. The analysis of shared clonotypes was done with the tcR package in R, with sharing normalized by the product of cloneset sizes. Out-of-frame nonproductive sequences were analyzed to study raw recombination free of thymic and clonal selection effects. Through fastp at Q25 and MiXCR, TCRdb rebuilt clones from the public reads, retaining in-frame beta chains. For every CDR3 protein sequence, its rows merge into one entry that carries the most common genes and DNA. The authors' filters were not applied to this entry. Present in this sample are roughly 770,000 distinct CDR3 sequences, about 20% of which were seen just once. The ten largest clones capture less than 15% of the sample.

CDR1 MNHNS and CDR2 SASEGT were looked up in the germline V gene. V is shortened by 0 bases, J by 0 bases, and the region joining them spans 3 bases. The CDR3 measures 14 amino acids from cysteine to phenylalanine. Kept here is only the CDR3 DNA, which spans 42 bases and is read in frame from base 1. Every donor in the study was a healthy Caucasian. Three pairs of female monozygotic twins, all aged about 18 to 30 years, were included in the twin cohort. The RNA used for TCR libraries was isolated from peripheral blood mononuclear cells. Details on this clonotype: Its antigen has not been determined. Qualities for individual bases were not recorded, and no much larger clone is one base off.

The same sample was also used in a study of T cells expressing NK-cell markers. That second report states: In sorted CD3+CD56+NKG2C+, CD3+CD56+NKG2C- and CD3+CD56-NKG2C+ T-cell subsets from several donors, TCR beta-chain repertoires were profiled. Of the eight sequenced donors, seven were found to be HCMV-seropositive and one was found to be HCMV-seronegative. In several experiments an anti-gammadeltaTCR antibody was added to restrict sorting to alphabetaTCR-expressing T cells. In 5 to 7 donors, the dominant CD3+CD56+NKG2C+ clonotypes were found to rank among the top 10 CD8+ clonotypes and to make up 1.0-7.0% of CD8+ T cells. Those dominant clonotypes were again the most abundant among CD3+CD56-NKG2C+ cells in several donors, at about 28.3-65%. Whether the expanded NKG2C-expressing T cell clones were specific for HCMV antigens remained unclear. The study sequenced eight donors, all healthy volunteers chosen at random: three men and five women. A commercial ELISA kit detecting HCMV-specific IgG in serum was used to determine HCMV serostatus. For a handful of donors, unsorted PBMC were also used to sequence bulk peripheral blood T-cell repertoires. MIGEC handled demultiplexing of the reads and grouping by UMI, while MiTCR was used to assemble and quantify clonotypes. Only TCR cDNA sequences supported by at least two reads were kept to exclude erroneous sequences. Downstream repertoire analysis used the tcR package, and clonotypes were matched across fractions by CDR3 nucleotide sequence plus V segment. VDJmatch was used to annotate antigen specificity against VDJdb, with one amino acid substitution allowed in CDR3.

The TCR sequence derives from a woman aged 18 to 35 in good health. This receptor chain uses TRBV6-1 and TRBJ1-5; the D gene remains uncertain. Sequencing input: PBMCs. Read as DNA, the sequence is TGTGCCAGCAGTGAAGCGGGTAGCAATCAGCCCCAGCATTTT. Its coded protein is CASSEAGSNQPQHF.